This is a list of T cell receptor beta chains from one sample in a study of cytomegalovirus exposure and HLA in healthy donors. Measured with immunoSEQ multiplex PCR; TCRdb has only the in-frame clones, and not every one. Of approximately 130,000 clones in the sample, 70% to 80% were seen once. Sequencing used PBMCs. These receptors were taken from a woman between 45 and 65 years old in good health and CMV-seronegative. CDR3s include the opening cysteine and the closing phenylalanine or tryptophan.

j_call v_call cdr3_aa
TRBJ2-1 TRBV7-2 CASSLMGGSRGQGEQFF
TRBJ2-7 TRBV4-2 CASSQGYGEGPHEQYF
TRBJ2-5 TRBV5-4 CASSLGRANGMETQYF
TRBJ2-1 TRBV15 CATSRDRQIIYNEQFF
TRBJ2-1 TRBV19 CASSIVAYNEQFF
TRBJ2-7 TRBV6-5 CASSTTGAPLEQYF
TRBJ1-2 TRBV30 CAWRRQPGSGYTF
TRBJ2-7 TRBV4-2 CASSRGSGEQYF
TRBJ2-3 TRBV19 CASSIATRGRSTDTQYF
TRBJ2-3 TRBV4-2 CASSPLAGRATDTQYF
TRBJ1-4 TRBV5-4 CASSLEGAPWEKLFF
TRBJ2-7 TRBV6-1 CASIDRVAGEGYF
TRBJ2-7 TRBV28 CASRGTGTFSSYEQYF
TRBJ2-5 TRBV5-1 CASSLRTSGRASETQYF
TRBJ2-3 TRBV5-1 CASSLGSGRAGTDTQYF
TRBJ1-5 TRBV4-3 CASSHLDRERSNQPQHF
TRBJ1-5 TRBV27 CASSLQGINQPQHF
TRBJ2-2 TRBV9 CASSVRDTDSNTGELFF
TRBJ2-1 TRBV29-1 CSAIPLRGNEQFF
TRBJ2-3 TRBV7-2 CASSLQDGSLSTDTQYF
TRBJ2-7 TRBV7-3 CASSLKGGTSGFFEQYF
TRBJ2-1 TRBV7-6 CASSLSPSNEQFF
TRBJ2-3 TRBV9 CASSVDTAGGVDTQYF
TRBJ2-1 TRBV5-1 CASGRGGGTGIYEQFF
TRBJ2-5 TRBV19 CASSRDSQETQYF
TRBJ1-2 TRBV5-4 CASRIDRERGGYTF
TRBJ2-7 TRBV27 CASSRTRVDEQYF
TRBJ2-6 TRBV2 CASSRDRETSSGANVLTF
TRBJ1-2 TRBV5-8 CASRPPGGNYGYTF
TRBJ2-7 TRBV27 CASSIQGAYEQYF
TRBJ1-1 TRBV6-5 CASSYSPPGDPPEAFF
TRBJ2-5 TRBV25-1 CASSEQGVGQETQYF